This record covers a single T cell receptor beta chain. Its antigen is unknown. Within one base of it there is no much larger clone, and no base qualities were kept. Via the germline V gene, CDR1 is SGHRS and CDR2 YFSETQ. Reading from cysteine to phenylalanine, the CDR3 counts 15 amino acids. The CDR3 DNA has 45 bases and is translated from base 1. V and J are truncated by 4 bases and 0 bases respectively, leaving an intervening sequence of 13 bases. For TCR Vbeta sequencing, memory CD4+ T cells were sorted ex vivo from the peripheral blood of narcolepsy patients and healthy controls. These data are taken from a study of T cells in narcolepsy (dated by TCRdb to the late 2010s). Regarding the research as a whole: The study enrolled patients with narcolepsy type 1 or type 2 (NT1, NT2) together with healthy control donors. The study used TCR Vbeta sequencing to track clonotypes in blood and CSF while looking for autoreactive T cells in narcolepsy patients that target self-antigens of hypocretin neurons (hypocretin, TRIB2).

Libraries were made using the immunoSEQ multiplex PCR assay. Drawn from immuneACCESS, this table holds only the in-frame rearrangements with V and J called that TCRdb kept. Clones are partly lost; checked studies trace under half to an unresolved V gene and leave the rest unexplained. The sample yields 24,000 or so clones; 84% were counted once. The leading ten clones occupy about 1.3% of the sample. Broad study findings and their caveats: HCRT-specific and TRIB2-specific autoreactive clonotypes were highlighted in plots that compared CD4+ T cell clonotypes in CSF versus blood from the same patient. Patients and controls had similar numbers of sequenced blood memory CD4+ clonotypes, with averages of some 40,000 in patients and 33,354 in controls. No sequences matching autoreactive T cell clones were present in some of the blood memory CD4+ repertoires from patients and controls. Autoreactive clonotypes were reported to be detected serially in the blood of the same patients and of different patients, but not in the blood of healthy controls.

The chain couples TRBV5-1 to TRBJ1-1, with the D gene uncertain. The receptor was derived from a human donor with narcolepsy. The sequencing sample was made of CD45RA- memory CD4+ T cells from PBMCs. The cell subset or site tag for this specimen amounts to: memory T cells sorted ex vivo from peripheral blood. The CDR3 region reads CASSTLPGMNTEAFF. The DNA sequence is TGCGCCAGCAGCACCCTCCCGGGTATGAACACTGAAGCTTTCTTT.